This paragraph reports one T cell receptor beta chain. The sample is drawn from a study of OX40 agonist ivuxolimab in advanced cancers. Study as a whole: Ivuxolimab is a fully human IgG2 antibody that activates OX40 (CD134). The study enrolled dose-escalation patients with hepatocellular carcinoma, melanoma, renal cell or head and neck cancer.

The ends lost 4 bases at V and 4 bases at J; junction bases unmatched: 7. CDR1 is MNHEY and CDR2 is SMNVEV in the germline V gene (reference sequence). This CDR3 has 17 residues. The protocol was immunoSEQ multiplex PCR, while the TCRdb copy is restricted to in-frame clones and leaves out a portion. The table includes some 150,000 clones, roughly 91% detected once. If patients had autoimmune disease history or systemic immunosuppression, they were excluded. This sample comprised CD4+ or CD8+ T cells sorted from blood, obtained in a trial of the OX40 agonist ivuxolimab. This clonotype was obtained from an adult with an advanced solid tumor such as melanoma, head and neck, liver or kidney cancer. V and J are TRBV27 and TRBJ2-4, with 13 bases that match TRBD2. The DNA for the CDR3 is TGTGCCAGCAGTTCAAGACTAGCGGGGGGTTCAAAAAACATTCAGTACTTC. Its translation is CASSSRLAGGSKNIQYF.